The present T cell receptor beta chain was sequenced within a study of T cell changes during pregnancy in multiple sclerosis. The CDR3 consists of 12 residues. Trimming shortened V by 4 bases and J by 7 bases, and 9 bases separated the two germline ends. CDR1 and CDR2 from the germline V gene are MGHRA and YSYEKL. Assay used: immunoSEQ multiplex PCR; TCRdb lists only in-frame clones, some missing. The sample includes around 80,000 clones, roughly nine tenths of them seen just once. The clonotype comes from a female donor with multiple sclerosis, enrolled in a pregnancy study. The source was peripheral blood, collected before pregnancy. V is TRBV4-1 and J is TRBJ2-3; D possibly corresponds to TRBD2 (6 bases). The CDR3 nucleotides are TGCGCCAGCAGCCCCGGGGGATATACGCAGTATTTT. Translating gives CASSPGGYTQYF.